Listed here are 10 T cell receptor beta chains from one sample, sequenced in a study of response to subunit inactivated influenza vaccine. TCRdb ran MiXCR on the RT-PCR reads and lists one entry per CDR3 protein. The sample holds around 750,000 distinct CDR3 sequences, 21% seen once. Specimen: PBMCs from blood, collected around 5 days after vaccination. The receptors come from a man aged 50-59 years who received an inactivated influenza vaccine.

This clonotype was picked up a small number of times. This chain uses TRBV20-1 with TRBJ1-2; the D gene is possibly TRBD1 (5 bases). Germline V gene lookup returns CDR1 DFQATT and CDR2 SNEGSKA (reference sequence). V lost 3 bases and J 3 bases, leaving 11 bases between the germline ends. This CDR3 contains 13 residues. CDR3 coding DNA: TGCAGTGCTAGGACCGGGACGGACTATGGCTACACCTTC. This sequence encodes CSARTGTDYGYTF.

This clonotype was observed at least ten times. The rearrangement joins TRBV5-6 to TRBJ2-5; weak D call: TRBD1 (6 bases). Germline CDR1 and CDR2: SGHDT and YYEEEE. The CDR3 extends over 13 amino acids. V was clipped by 2 bases and J by 5 bases, with 10 bases between them. This CDR3 reads CASSFSRGETQYF. CDR3 nucleotide sequence: TGTGCCAGCAGCTTCTCCAGGGGTGAGACCCAGTACTTC.

This clonotype was detected a few times. The chain carries TRBV7-9 and TRBJ2-2; the D gene is possibly TRBD1 (5 bases). The CDR3 has 12 residues. V was clipped by 11 bases and J by 6 bases, with 13 bases between them. Germline V CDR1 and CDR2: SEHNR, FQNEAQ (reference sequence). CDR3 residues: CAFRADAGELFF. The CDR3 region has the DNA TGTGCCTTCAGGGCGGATGCCGGGGAGCTGTTTTTT.

The chain combines TRBV21-1 with TRBJ1-5; the table's TRBD1 call for D was not verified on the DNA. TRBV21-1 constitutes a pseudogene. The CDR3 totals 13 residues. The CDR3 reads CASRDGGPQPQHF. Here the CDR3 DNA reads TGTGCCAGCCGCGACGGGGGACCTCAGCCCCAGCATTTT.

This clonotype appeared many times. The genes are TRBV5-1 and TRBJ2-6; D unresolved. With 2 bases removed from V and 3 bases from J, the gap between germline ends came to 12 bases. The CDR3 spans 16 residues. Germline lookup yields CDR1 SGHRS and CDR2 YFSETQ. The CDR3 DNA reads TGCGCCAGCAGCTTAACCGTGACACTTGGGGCCAACGTCCTGACTTTC. This encodes CASSLTVTLGANVLTF.

The gene calls are TRBV29-1 and TRBJ1-1; TRBD1 might be the D (6 bases). The CDR3 consists of 13 residues. The ends were cut back, 2 bases at V and 4 bases at J, with 11 bases in the middle. Germline CDR1 is SQVTM and CDR2 is ANQGSEA. CDR3 DNA sequence: TGCAGCGTTGAAACGGGGGCTTTCACTGAAGCTTTCTTT. Translation: CSVETGAFTEAFF. The full variable domain, completed using reference TRBV29-1 and TRBJ1-1, is SAVISQKPSRDICQRGTSLTIQCQVDSQVTMMFWYRQQPGQSLTLIATANQGSEATYESGFVIDKFPISRPNLTFSTLTVSNMSPEDSSIYLCSVETGAFTEAFFGQGTRLTVV.

The chain combines TRBV11-2 with TRBJ2-7; D gene unclear. The CDR3 contains 13 residues. V lost 3 bases, J lost 3 bases, and 9 bases lay in between. Germline CDR1 reads SGHAT; CDR2 reads FQNNGV. The CDR3 sequence: CASSLANDYEQYF. The CDR3 coding sequence is TGTGCCAGCAGCTTGGCTAACGACTACGAGCAGTACTTC.

Ten or more counts support this clonotype. This chain uses TRBV12-3 or TRBV12-4 with TRBJ2-7, with TRBD1 matching over 9 bases. The CDR3 has 15 residues. V lost 6 bases, J lost 7 bases, and 13 bases stayed unmatched. The DNA for the CDR3 is TGTGCCAGCAGACTTAGCGCTACAGGGGGCGGAGAGCAGTACTTC. As protein: CASRLSATGGGEQYF.

J is TRBJ2-7 and V is TRBV5-6; D may be TRBD1 (6 bases). V lost 0 bases, J lost 1 base, and 11 bases lay in between. Germline V gives CDR1 SGHDT, CDR2 YYEEEE. The CDR3 is made up of 15 amino acids. Here the CDR3 DNA reads TGTGCCAGCAGCTTGGGGATAGGGGGATCCTACGAGCAGTACTTC. This codes for CASSLGIGGSYEQYF.

This clonotype was recorded a few times. This chain links TRBV7-2 with TRBJ2-7; 7 bases match TRBD2. CDR1 and CDR2 from the germline V gene are SGHTA and FQGNSA. The CDR3 extends over 15 amino acids. Trimming removed 3 bases from V and 2 bases from J; junction bases left unmatched: 7. The CDR3 DNA follows: TGTGCCAGCAGCTTTTCCCCAGGGACTACCTACGAGCAGTACTTC. Amino acids: CASSFSPGTTYEQYF. The full variable domain, with the rest looked up from reference TRBV7-2 and TRBJ2-7, is GAGVSQSPSNKVTEKGKDVELRCDPISGHTALYWYRQSLGQGLEFLIYFQGNSAPDKSGLPSDRFSAERTGGSVSTLTIQRTQQEDSAVYLCASSFSPGTTYEQYFGPGTRLTVT.